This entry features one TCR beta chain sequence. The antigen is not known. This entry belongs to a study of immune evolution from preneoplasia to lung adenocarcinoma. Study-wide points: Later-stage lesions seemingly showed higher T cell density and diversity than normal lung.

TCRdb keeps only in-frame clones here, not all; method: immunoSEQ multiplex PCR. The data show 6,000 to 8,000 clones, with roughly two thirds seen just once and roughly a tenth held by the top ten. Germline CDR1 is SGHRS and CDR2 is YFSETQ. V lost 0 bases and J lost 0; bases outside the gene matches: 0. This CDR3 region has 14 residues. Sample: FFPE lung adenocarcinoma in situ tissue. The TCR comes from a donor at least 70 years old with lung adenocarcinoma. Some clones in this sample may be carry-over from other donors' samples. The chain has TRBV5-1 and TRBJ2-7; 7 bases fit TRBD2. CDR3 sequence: CASSLAGGSYEQYF. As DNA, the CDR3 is TGCGCCAGCAGCTTGGCGGGGGGCTCCTACGAGCAGTACTTC.